Listed below are T cell receptor beta chains from one sample, sequenced in a study of CD8 T cells in ankylosing spondylitis. From the 5' RACE reads, TCRdb called clonotypes with MiXCR, one entry per CDR3 protein. The sample holds around 300,000 distinct CDR3 sequences, over 12% seen once. Sequencing used blood, either unsorted or a sorted T cell fraction (not recorded which). These receptors originate from a male donor with ankylosing spondylitis or in good health (not recorded which). CDR3s include the opening cysteine and the closing phenylalanine or tryptophan. Fields, in order: J gene, V gene, CDR3 protein.

J: TRBJ1-4; V: TRBV4-1; CDR3: CASSRDRSFAKLFF
J: TRBJ1-5; V: TRBV12-3/TRBV12-4; CDR3: CASSGLSNQPQHF
J: TRBJ2-7; V: TRBV11-2; CDR3: CASRHPGTGEREQYF
J: TRBJ2-7; V: TRBV12-3/TRBV12-4; CDR3: CASSLSVTAETYEQYF
J: TRBJ2-7; V: TRBV20-1; CDR3: CSARPSTYEQYF
J: TRBJ2-7; V: TRBV6-6; CDR3: CASSPGLAEQYF
J: TRBJ2-5; V: TRBV29-1; CDR3: CSSLNWGSETQYF
J: TRBJ2-7; V: TRBV7-2; CDR3: CASSTAGGPLSYEQYF
J: TRBJ1-5; V: TRBV7-9; CDR3: CASSLDSPGTGPQHF
J: TRBJ1-4; V: TRBV7-9; CDR3: CASSLGVTNEKLFF
J: TRBJ1-2; V: TRBV11-2; CDR3: CASSSSTTGDNYGYTF
J: TRBJ2-5; V: TRBV9; CDR3: CASSVVSGATQYF
J: TRBJ1-2; V: TRBV4-1; CDR3: CASSSLGTGSVYGYTF
J: TRBJ2-1; V: TRBV5-1; CDR3: CASSLIQGLYNEQFF
J: TRBJ2-1; V: TRBV5-4; CDR3: CASSPSGRADYNEQFF
J: TRBJ2-1; V: TRBV12-3/TRBV12-4; CDR3: CASSFLESRDEQFF
J: TRBJ2-5; V: TRBV4-1; CDR3: CASSQERSGGETQYF
J: TRBJ2-1; V: TRBV29-1; CDR3: CSVEGPGAPSLRDNEQFF
J: TRBJ1-1; V: TRBV9; CDR3: CASSVVAGAEAFF
J: TRBJ1-2; V: TRBV20-1; CDR3: CSTGGNYGYTF
J: TRBJ2-4; V: TRBV12-3/TRBV12-4; CDR3: CASSFAGPPAKNIQYF
J: TRBJ2-7; V: TRBV7-2; CDR3: CASSTQSGGSSYEQYF
J: TRBJ2-7; V: TRBV3-1; CDR3: CASSRGTGGAYEQYF
J: TRBJ2-5; V: TRBV20-1; CDR3: CSARVIERLAEPTQYF
J: TRBJ2-3; V: TRBV29-1; CDR3: CSVGDGDTQYF
J: TRBJ2-1; V: TRBV29-1; CDR3: CSVGHGTIYNEQFF